This T cell receptor beta chain was obtained from a study of glioma-infiltrating T cells. The study's findings and limits: Tissue-blood divergence was below expectation in non-neoplastic patients, above in gliomas. Only very few CDR3 sequences appeared in both tissue and blood.

Germline values: CDR1 KGHSH, CDR2 LQKENI. The CDR3 consists of 15 residues. The V gene lost 3 bases and the J gene lost 3 bases, with 13 bases spanning the gap. Points on this clonotype: Its antigen is undetermined.

Amplification of TCR alpha and beta CDR3 regions from RNA used iRepertoire nested multiplex PCR. For one-step reverse transcription and amplification, 100-400 ng of tissue mRNA or PBMC total RNA was used. Each CDR3 protein gets one entry after TCRdb re-called the multiplex PCR reads with MiXCR. The sample lists about 89,000 distinct CDR3 sequences, about 23% seen once, with around 7% in the top ten. The sample comprised glioma tissue, nonneoplastic brain tissue, or PBMCs (not recorded which). The TCR originated in a human donor with low-grade glioma or glioblastoma, undergoing nonglioma brain surgery, or in good health (not recorded which). The rearrangement uses TRBV18 and TRBJ2-3; D is possibly TRBD1 (6 bases). CDR3 DNA sequence: TGTGCCAGCTCACCCAATTTACAGGGAACAGATACGCAGTATTTT. Amino acid sequence: CASSPNLQGTDTQYF.